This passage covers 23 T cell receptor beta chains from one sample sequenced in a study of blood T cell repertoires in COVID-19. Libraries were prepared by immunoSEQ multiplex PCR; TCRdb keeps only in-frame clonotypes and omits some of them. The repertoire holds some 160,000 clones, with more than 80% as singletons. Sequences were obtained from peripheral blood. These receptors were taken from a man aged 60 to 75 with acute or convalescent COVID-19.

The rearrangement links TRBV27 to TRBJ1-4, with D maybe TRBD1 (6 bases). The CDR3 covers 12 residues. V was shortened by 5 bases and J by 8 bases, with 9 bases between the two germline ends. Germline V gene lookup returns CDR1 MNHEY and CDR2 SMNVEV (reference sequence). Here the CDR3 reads CASSQTGEKLFF. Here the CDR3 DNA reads TGTGCCAGCAGTCAAACAGGGGAAAAACTGTTTTTT.

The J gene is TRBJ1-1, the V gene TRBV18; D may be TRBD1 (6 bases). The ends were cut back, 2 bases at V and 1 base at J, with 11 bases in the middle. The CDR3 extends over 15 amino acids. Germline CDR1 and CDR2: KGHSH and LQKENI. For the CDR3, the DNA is TGTGCCAGCTCACCATCGGGACACCCGAACACTGAAGCTTTCTTT. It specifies CASSPSGHPNTEAFF.

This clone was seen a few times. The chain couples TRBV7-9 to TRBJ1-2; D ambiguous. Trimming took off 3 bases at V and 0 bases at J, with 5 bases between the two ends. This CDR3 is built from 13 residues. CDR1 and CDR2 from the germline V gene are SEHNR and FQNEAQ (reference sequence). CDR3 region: CASSFSANYGYTF. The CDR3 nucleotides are TGTGCCAGCAGCTTTTCAGCTAACTATGGCTACACCTTC.

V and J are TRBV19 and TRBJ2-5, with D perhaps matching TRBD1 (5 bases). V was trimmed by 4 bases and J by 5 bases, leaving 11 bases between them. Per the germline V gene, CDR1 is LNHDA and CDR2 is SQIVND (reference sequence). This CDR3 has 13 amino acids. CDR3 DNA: TGTGCCAGTAGTAGTTCAGGGCGCGAGACCCAGTACTTC. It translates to CASSSSGRETQYF.

The CDR3 bases are TGCGCCAGCAGGGGGACAGTTTCGACCTACGAGCAGTACTTC. It codes for CASRGTVSTYEQYF. The J gene is TRBJ2-7, the V gene TRBV5-1; 7 positions match TRBD1. Germline-derived CDR1 and CDR2 are SGHRS and YFSETQ. V lost 5 bases, J lost 2 bases, and 7 bases stayed unmatched. The CDR3 length is 14 residues.

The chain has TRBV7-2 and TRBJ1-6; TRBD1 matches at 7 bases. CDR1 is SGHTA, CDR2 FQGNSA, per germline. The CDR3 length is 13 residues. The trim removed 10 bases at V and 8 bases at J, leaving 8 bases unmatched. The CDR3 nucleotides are TGTGCCACTACGGGACAGCAAGATTCACCCCTCCACTTT. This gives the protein CATTGQQDSPLHF.

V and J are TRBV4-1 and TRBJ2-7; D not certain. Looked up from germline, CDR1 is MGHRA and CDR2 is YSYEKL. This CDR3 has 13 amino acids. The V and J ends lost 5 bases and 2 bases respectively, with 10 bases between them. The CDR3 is CASSKTDTYEQYF. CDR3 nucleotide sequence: TGCGCCAGCAGCAAAACTGATACCTACGAGCAGTACTTC.

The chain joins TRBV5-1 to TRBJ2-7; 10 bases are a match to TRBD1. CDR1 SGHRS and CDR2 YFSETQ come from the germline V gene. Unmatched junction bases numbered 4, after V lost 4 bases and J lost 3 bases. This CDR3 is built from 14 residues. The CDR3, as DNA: TGCGCCAGCAGCCTCCGGGACAGGGGCTACGAGCAGTACTTC. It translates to CASSLRDRGYEQYF.

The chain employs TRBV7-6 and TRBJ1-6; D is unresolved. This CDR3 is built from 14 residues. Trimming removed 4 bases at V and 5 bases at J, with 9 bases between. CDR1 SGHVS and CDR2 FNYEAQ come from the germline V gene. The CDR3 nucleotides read TGTGCCAGCAGCTCGCGGGTCAATAATTCACCCCTCCACTTT. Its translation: CASSSRVNNSPLHF.

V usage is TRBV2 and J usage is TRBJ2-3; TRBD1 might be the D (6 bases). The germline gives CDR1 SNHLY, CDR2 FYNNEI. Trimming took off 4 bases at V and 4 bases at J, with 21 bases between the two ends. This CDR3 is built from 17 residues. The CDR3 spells CASSGQSTGFLADTQYF. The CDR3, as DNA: TGTGCCAGCAGTGGACAGTCGACAGGTTTTCTAGCAGATACGCAGTATTTT.

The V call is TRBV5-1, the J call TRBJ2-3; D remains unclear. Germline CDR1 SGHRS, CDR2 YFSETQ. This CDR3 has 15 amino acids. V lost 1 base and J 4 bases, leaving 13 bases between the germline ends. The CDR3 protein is CASSLLAAVADTQYF. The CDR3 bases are TGCGCCAGCAGCTTGCTGGCGGCGGTAGCAGATACGCAGTATTTT.

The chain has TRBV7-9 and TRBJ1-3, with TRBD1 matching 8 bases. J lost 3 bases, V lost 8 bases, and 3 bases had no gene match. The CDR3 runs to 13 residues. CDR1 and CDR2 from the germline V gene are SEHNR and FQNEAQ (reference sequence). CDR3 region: CASVRGLGNTIYF. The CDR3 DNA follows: TGTGCCAGCGTCAGGGGGCTTGGAAACACCATATATTTT. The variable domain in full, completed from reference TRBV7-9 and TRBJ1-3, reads DTGVSQNPRHKITKRGQNVTFRCDPISEHNRLYWYRQTLGQGPEFLTYFQNEAQLEKSRLLSDRFSAERPKGSFSTLEIQRTEQGDSAMYLCASVRGLGNTIYFGEGSWLTVV.

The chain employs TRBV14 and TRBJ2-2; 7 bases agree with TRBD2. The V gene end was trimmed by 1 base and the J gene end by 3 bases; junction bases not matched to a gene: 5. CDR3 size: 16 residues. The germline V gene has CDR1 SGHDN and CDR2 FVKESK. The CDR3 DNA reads TGTGCCAGCAGCCAAGTGGGGGGGATGTACACCGGGGAGCTGTTTTTT. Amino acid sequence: CASSQVGGMYTGELFF.

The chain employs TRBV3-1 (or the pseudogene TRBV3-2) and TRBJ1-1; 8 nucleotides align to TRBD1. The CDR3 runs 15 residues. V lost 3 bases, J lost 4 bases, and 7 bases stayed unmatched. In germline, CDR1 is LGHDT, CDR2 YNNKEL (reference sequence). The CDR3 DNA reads TGTGCCAGCAGCCACAGGGACAGGTCGACCACTGAAGCTTTCTTT. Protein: CASSHRDRSTTEAFF.

This chain's CDR3 is CASKEGVNSPLHF. The CDR3 DNA is TGTGCCAGCAAAGAGGGGGTTAATTCACCCCTCCACTTT. The chain links TRBV6-5 to TRBJ1-6; possibly TRBD1 for D (6 bases). The CDR3 is made up of 13 amino acids. V lost 7 bases and J 6 bases, leaving 10 bases between the germline ends. Germline V gene lookup returns CDR1 MNHEY and CDR2 SVGAGI.

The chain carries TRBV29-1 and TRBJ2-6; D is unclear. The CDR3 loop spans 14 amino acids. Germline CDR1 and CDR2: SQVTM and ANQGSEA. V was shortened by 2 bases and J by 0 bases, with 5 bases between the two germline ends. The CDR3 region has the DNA TGCAGCGTTGAACAGGTCTCTGGGGCCAACGTCCTGACTTTC. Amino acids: CSVEQVSGANVLTF.

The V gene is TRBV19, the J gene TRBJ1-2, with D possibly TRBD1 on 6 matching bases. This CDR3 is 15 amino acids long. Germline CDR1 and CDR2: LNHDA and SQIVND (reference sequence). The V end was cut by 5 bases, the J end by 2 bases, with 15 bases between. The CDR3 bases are TGTGCCAGTAGTCCTTCGACAGGAGGAAACTATGGCTACACCTTC. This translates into CASSPSTGGNYGYTF. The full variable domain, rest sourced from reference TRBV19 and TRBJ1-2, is DGGITQSPKYLFRKEGQNVTLSCEQNLNHDAMYWYRQDPGQGLRLIYYSQIVNDFQKGDIAEGYSVSREKKESFPLTVTSAQKNPTAFYLCASSPSTGGNYGYTFGSGTRLTVV.

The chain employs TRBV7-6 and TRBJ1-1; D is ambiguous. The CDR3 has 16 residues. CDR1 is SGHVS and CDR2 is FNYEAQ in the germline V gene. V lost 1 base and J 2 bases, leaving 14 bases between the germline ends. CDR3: CASSLGVPGSNTEAFF. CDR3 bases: TGTGCCAGCAGCTTAGGGGTTCCGGGATCAAACACTGAAGCTTTCTTT.

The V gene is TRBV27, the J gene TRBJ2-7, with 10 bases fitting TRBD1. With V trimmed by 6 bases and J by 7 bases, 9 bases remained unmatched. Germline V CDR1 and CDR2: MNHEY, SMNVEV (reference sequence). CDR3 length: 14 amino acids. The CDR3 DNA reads TGTGCCAGCAGGGTGGGGACAGGGGCCGTTGAGCAGTACTTC. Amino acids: CASRVGTGAVEQYF.

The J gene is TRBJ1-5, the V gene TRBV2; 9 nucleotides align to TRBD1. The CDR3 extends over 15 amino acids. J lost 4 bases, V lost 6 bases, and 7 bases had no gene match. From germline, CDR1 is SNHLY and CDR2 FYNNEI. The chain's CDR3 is CASRPGQGGNQPQHF. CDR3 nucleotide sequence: TGTGCCAGCAGACCGGGACAGGGAGGAAATCAGCCCCAGCATTTT.

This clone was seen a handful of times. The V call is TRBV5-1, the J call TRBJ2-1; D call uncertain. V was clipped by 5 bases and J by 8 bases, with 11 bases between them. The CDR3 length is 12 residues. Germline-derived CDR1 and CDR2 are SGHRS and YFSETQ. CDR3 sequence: CASSKPSHEQFF. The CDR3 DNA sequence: TGCGCCAGCAGTAAGCCGTCCCATGAGCAGTTCTTC.

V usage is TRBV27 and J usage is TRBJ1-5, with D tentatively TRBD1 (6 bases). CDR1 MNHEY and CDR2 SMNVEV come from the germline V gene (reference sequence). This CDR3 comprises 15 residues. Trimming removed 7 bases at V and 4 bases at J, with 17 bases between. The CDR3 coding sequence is TGTGCCAGCACCCCCCACAGGGATGGAAATCAGCCCCAGCATTTT. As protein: CASTPHRDGNQPQHF.

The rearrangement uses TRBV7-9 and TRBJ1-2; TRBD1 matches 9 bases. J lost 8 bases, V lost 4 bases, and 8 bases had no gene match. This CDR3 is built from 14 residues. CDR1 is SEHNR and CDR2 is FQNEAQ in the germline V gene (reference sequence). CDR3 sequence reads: CASSYTGGYKGYTF. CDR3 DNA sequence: TGTGCCAGCAGCTATACAGGGGGCTACAAAGGCTACACCTTC. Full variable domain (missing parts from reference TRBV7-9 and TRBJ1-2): DTGVSQNPRHKITKRGQNVTFRCDPISEHNRLYWYRQTLGQGPEFLTYFQNEAQLEKSRLLSDRFSAERPKGSFSTLEIQRTEQGDSAMYLCASSYTGGYKGYTFGSGTRLTVV.